The 15 T cell receptor beta chains below all came from one sample that was sequenced in a study of radiotherapy plus CTLA-4 blockade in lung cancer. Data came from immunoSEQ multiplex PCR; TCRdb stores just in-frame clones and leaves some out. Seen here are about 51,000 clones, around 79% observed once, and the top ten hold over 2%. Source: peripheral blood, taken from a patient treated with radiotherapy plus ipilimumab. All receptors come from a human donor with non-small cell lung cancer whose response to radiotherapy plus ipilimumab could not be evaluated.

The rearrangement links TRBV5-6 to TRBJ2-2; 8 bases are a match to TRBD2. Germline V gene sequence: CDR1 SGHDT, CDR2 YYEEEE. With 4 bases clipped from V and 7 bases from J, the junction kept 15 bases outside the gene matches. The CDR3 has 17 amino acids. CDR3 sequence (DNA): TGTGCCAGCAGCCCCGGCGGGGTAGCGGGGAAGGTCGGGGAGCTGTTTTTT. It codes for CASSPGGVAGKVGELFF.

This CDR3 reads CASSSTGTNYEQYF. DNA of the CDR3: TGTGCCAGCAGTTCCACCGGGACAAACTACGAGCAGTACTTC. This chain uses TRBV6-5 with TRBJ2-7; D is possibly TRBD1 (6 bases). The CDR3 spans 14 residues. Per germline, CDR1 MNHEY and CDR2 SVGAGI. V was pared by 4 bases and J by 3 bases, with 13 bases between.

This clone has more than one count but fewer than ten. The chain joins TRBV9 to TRBJ2-2; TRBD2 aligns across 8 bases. CDR1 is SGDLS, CDR2 YYNGEE, per germline. The J segment lost 3 bases and the V segment lost 4 bases, leaving 5 bases of the junction unmatched. The CDR3 is 15 residues long. Here the CDR3 DNA reads TGTGCCAGCAGCCCCCGGACTAGCTACACCGGGGAGCTGTTTTTT. Its protein is CASSPRTSYTGELFF.

CDR3 bases: TGCAGCGTTGGAAGGGGTAATTGGGAAGCTTTCTTT. It translates to CSVGRGNWEAFF. The chain joins TRBV29-1 to TRBJ1-1; perhaps TRBD1 as D (5 bases). The V gene's germline CDR1 is SQVTM and CDR2 ANQGSEA. This CDR3 region has 12 residues. The V end was cut by 4 bases, the J end by 8 bases, with 14 bases between.

The chain is built from TRBV11-1 and TRBJ2-3; possibly TRBD2 for D (5 bases). CDR3 length: 15 residues. Germline V gives CDR1 SGHAT, CDR2 FQDESV (reference sequence). With 3 bases removed from V and 6 bases from J, the gap between germline ends came to 16 bases. The CDR3 loop is CASSFRRGSGDTQYF. Written as DNA, the CDR3 is TGTGCCAGCAGCTTCCGGAGAGGGAGTGGCGATACGCAGTATTTT.

This clone was picked up one time. V and J are TRBV29-1 and TRBJ1-1; 8 bases line up with TRBD1. The CDR3 length is 12 residues. The germline V gene has CDR1 SQVTM and CDR2 ANQGSEA. Unmatched junction bases numbered 3, after V lost 6 bases and J lost 3 bases. In DNA, the CDR3 is TGCAGCGTCCGACAGGGGCACACTGAAGCTTTCTTT. Its translation: CSVRQGHTEAFF.

V usage is TRBV7-5 and J usage is TRBJ2-4; the table's TRBD1 call for D was not verified on the DNA. TRBV7-5 is noted as a pseudogene. CDR3 length: 13 residues. The CDR3: CVRSSGQKNIQYF. The DNA of the CDR3 is TGTGTCAGAAGCTCGGGACAGAAAAACATTCAGTACTTC.

This chain uses TRBV7-9 with TRBJ2-5, with 8 bases identical to TRBD1. V dropped 5 bases and J dropped 5; count of bases not matched to a gene: 7. Germline V gene sequence: CDR1 SEHNR, CDR2 FQNEAQ (reference sequence). The CDR3 length is 14 residues. The CDR3 region has the DNA TGTGCCAGCAGCCTCGGACAGGGTGAGGAGACCCAGTACTTC. Translated, it gives CASSLGQGEETQYF.

The chain uses TRBV30 and TRBJ1-2, with 8 bases fitting TRBD1. Germline trimming cut 1 base from V and 5 bases from J; bases unmatched to any gene: 0. Germline-derived CDR1 and CDR2 are GTSNPN and SVGIG (reference sequence). The CDR3 loop spans 12 amino acids. CDR3 DNA: TGTGCCTGGAGTGGACAGGGGTATGGCTACACCTTC. It codes for CAWSGQGYGYTF.

The J gene is TRBJ2-1, the V gene TRBV5-1, with D maybe TRBD1 (6 bases). V lost 4 bases to trimming and J lost 2 bases, with 13 bases between them. Germline-derived CDR1 and CDR2 are SGHRS and YFSETQ. The CDR3 sequence is 15 residues long. This CDR3 reads CASSLGGGAYNEQFF. The CDR3 DNA reads as TGCGCCAGCAGCCTAGGGGGTGGCGCCTACAATGAGCAGTTCTTC.

The genes are TRBV7-9 and TRBJ2-1; D is uncertain. Deletions cut 4 bases from V and 0 bases from J, with 4 bases between. This CDR3 is 13 amino acids long. Germline V CDR1 and CDR2: SEHNR, FQNEAQ (reference sequence). DNA for the CDR3: TGTGCCAGCAGCTCGTACTCCTACAATGAGCAGTTCTTC. Translating it yields CASSSYSYNEQFF.

The chain couples TRBV7-2 to TRBJ1-4; tentative D call: TRBD1 (5 bases). The CDR3 is made up of 15 amino acids. CDR1 is SGHTA and CDR2 is FQGNSA in the germline V gene. V lost 1 base, J lost 8 bases, and 14 bases lay in between. CDR3 DNA: TGTGCCAGCAGCTTAGATCAGGGTTTAGGCGAAAAACTGTTTTTT. It encodes CASSLDQGLGEKLFF.

This clone was counted a few times. The chain uses TRBV18 and TRBJ2-7; tentatively, D is TRBD1 (6 bases). V was trimmed by 3 bases and J by 4 bases, leaving 10 bases between them. The germline gives CDR1 KGHSH, CDR2 LQKENI. The CDR3 has 13 residues. Written as DNA, the CDR3 is TGTGCCAGCTCACCCTCGGACAGTTACGAGCAGTACTTC. It is translated as CASSPSDSYEQYF. Full variable domain (remainder filled in from reference TRBV18 and TRBJ2-7): NAGVMQNPRHLVRRRGQEARLRCSPMKGHSHVYWYRQLPEEGLKFMVYLQKENIIDESGMPKERFSAEFPKEGPSILRIQQVVRGDSAAYFCASSPSDSYEQYFGPGTRLTVT.

The chain is built from TRBV18 and TRBJ1-1; D gene ambiguous. Germline V gene data show CDR1 as KGHSH and CDR2 as LQKENI. Trimming cost V 5 bases and J 1 base, with 11 bases left between them. The CDR3 extends over 14 amino acids. The DNA for the CDR3 is TGTGCCAGCTCAGGAGCGACCAGGAACACTGAAGCTTTCTTT. Amino acids: CASSGATRNTEAFF.

The table lists this clone with a few counts. The chain links TRBV7-3 to TRBJ2-3; TRBD2 matches at 8 bases. The CDR3 is 16 residues long. CDR1 SGHTA and CDR2 FQGTGA come from the germline V gene. V was clipped by 5 bases and J by 2 bases; unmatched bases: 9. CDR3 region: CASSPSSGGATDTQYF. DNA for the CDR3: TGTGCCAGCAGCCCGAGTTCCGGGGGGGCCACAGATACGCAGTATTTT.